Listed here are 18 T cell receptor beta chains from one sample, sequenced in a study of T cell changes during pregnancy in multiple sclerosis. Sequencing was performed with immunoSEQ multiplex PCR; in TCRdb, only in-frame clones are kept and a portion is missing. The sample consists of 85,000 to 130,000 clones, around 90% of them appearing once. The starting material was peripheral blood, obtained before pregnancy. The receptors originated from a female donor with multiple sclerosis, enrolled in a pregnancy study.

The chain has TRBV6-5 and TRBJ1-5; TRBD1 agrees at 10 bases. The V gene's germline CDR1 is MNHEY and CDR2 SVGAGI. The CDR3 is 14 residues long. Trimming at V came to 5 bases and at J to 7 bases, leaving 5 bases not matched to a gene. In DNA, the CDR3 is TGTGCCAGCAGTAAGGGACAGGGGAGGCAGCCCCAGCATTTT. Amino acid sequence: CASSKGQGRQPQHF.

The chain uses TRBV30 and TRBJ2-5; 9 bases fit TRBD1. Germline CDR1 GTSNPN, CDR2 SVGIG (reference sequence). After removal of 5 bases from V and 5 bases from J, the junction contained 9 bases not matched to a gene. This CDR3 region has 14 residues. For the CDR3, the DNA is TGTGCCTGGGCCCCCGGGACAGGGCACGAGACCCAGTACTTC. Protein: CAWAPGTGHETQYF.

The CDR3 spells CASSRSGERNNQPQHF. The CDR3 bases are TGTGCCAGTAGTCGTAGCGGAGAAAGAAACAATCAGCCCCAGCATTTT. The chain recombines TRBV19 with TRBJ1-5, with D unclear. CDR3 length: 16 residues. Trimming removed 5 bases at V and 3 bases at J, with 17 bases between. Germline V lookup: CDR1 LNHDA, CDR2 SQIVND (reference sequence).

This clone appeared a single time. The rearrangement uses TRBV27 and TRBJ1-4; 7 bases match TRBD1. V lost 6 bases, J lost 10 bases, and 14 bases stayed unmatched. CDR1 is MNHEY and CDR2 is SMNVEV in the germline V gene (reference sequence). The CDR3 spans 15 residues. The CDR3 bases are TGTGCCAGCAGGGAGGGGGCTGCCCCCATGCGAAAACTGTTTTTT. Amino acid sequence: CASREGAAPMRKLFF.

The rearrangement uses TRBV4-1 and TRBJ1-5, with D perhaps TRBD1 (6 bases). CDR3 length equals 15 residues. V lost 4 bases and J 7 bases, leaving 17 bases between the germline ends. CDR1 and CDR2 (germline): MGHRA, YSYEKL. CDR3 DNA: TGCGCCAGCAGCCGGATCAGTGGGGGGGGCCAGCCCCAGCATTTT. It specifies CASSRISGGGQPQHF.

V is TRBV5-5 and J is TRBJ1-5; 7 bases match TRBD1. Germline lookup yields CDR1 SGHKS and CDR2 YYEKEE (reference sequence). V trimming: 0 bases; J trimming: 2 bases; junction bases outside the gene matches: 5. CDR3 size: 16 residues. The DNA of the CDR3 is TGTGCCAGCAGCTTGGTACCCACAGGGGGCAATCAGCCCCAGCATTTT. Amino acids: CASSLVPTGGNQPQHF.

The chain carries TRBV6-5 and TRBJ2-3; 7 bases match TRBD1. Per germline, CDR1 MNHEY and CDR2 SVGAGI. The CDR3 contains 14 residues. V lost 5 bases to trimming and J lost 4 bases; unmatched junction nucleotides: 6. The CDR3 reads CASSTGVGADTQYF. DNA of the CDR3: TGTGCCAGCAGTACAGGGGTGGGAGCAGATACGCAGTATTTT.

The chain links TRBV5-1 to TRBJ1-4; D uncertain. Germline values: CDR1 SGHRS, CDR2 YFSETQ. Between the trimmed V and J ends, which lost 7 bases and 1 base, there was a span of 11 bases. The CDR3 runs to 14 residues. CDR3 loop: CASRLELTNEKLFF. For the CDR3, the DNA is TGCGCCAGCCGACTAGAACTAACTAATGAAAAACTGTTTTTT.

This chain connects TRBV28 to TRBJ2-4; D is possibly TRBD1 (6 bases). Germline CDR1 reads MDHEN; CDR2 reads SYDVKM. Trimming removed 4 bases at V and 0 bases at J, with 10 bases between. This CDR3 is built from 15 residues. CDR3 loop: CASSSYRVAKNIQYF. DNA for the CDR3: TGTGCCAGCAGTTCGTACAGGGTAGCCAAAAACATTCAGTACTTC.

The chain carries TRBV5-5 and TRBJ2-7, with 9 bases matching TRBD1. The CDR3 is 16 residues long. The V segment lost 4 bases and the J segment 5 bases; nucleotides outside the gene matches: 13. The V gene's germline CDR1 is SGHKS and CDR2 YYEKEE (reference sequence). The CDR3 is CASSVPGTGFLNEQYF. The CDR3 DNA reads as TGTGCCAGCAGCGTACCCGGGACAGGGTTTCTGAACGAGCAGTACTTC.

This clone appeared a few times. This sequence joins TRBV6-4 and TRBJ1-6; a weak D match, TRBD1 (5 bases). The CDR3 covers 12 residues. CDR1 is MRHNA, CDR2 SNTAGT, per germline. The V gene lost 4 bases and the J gene lost 12 bases, with 10 bases spanning the gap. This chain's CDR3 is CASSAGDVPLHF. The CDR3 bases are TGTGCCAGCAGTGCGGGGGACGTACCCCTCCACTTT.

This sequence joins TRBV29-1 and TRBJ2-5, with D perhaps TRBD2 (5 bases). With 4 bases removed from V and 0 bases from J, the gap between germline ends came to 9 bases. The V gene's germline CDR1 is SQVTM and CDR2 ANQGSEA. This CDR3 contains 13 residues. Here the CDR3 DNA reads TGCAGCGTTGGAGCGAGGGACCAAGAGACCCAGTACTTC. Its protein product is CSVGARDQETQYF.

This clone has only one observation. The J gene is TRBJ1-1, the V gene TRBV9; a weak D match, TRBD1 (5 bases). Trimming left V 3 bases short and J 3 bases short, with 18 bases between. Germline V CDR1 and CDR2: SGDLS, YYNGEE. The CDR3 runs to 16 residues. As DNA, the CDR3 is TGTGCCAGCAGCGCCCCCCCCGGGGGAATGGACACTGAAGCTTTCTTT. Translation: CASSAPPGGMDTEAFF. Full variable domain (missing parts from reference TRBV9 and TRBJ1-1): DSGVTQTPKHLITATGQRVTLRCSPRSGDLSVYWYQQSLDQGLQFLIQYYNGEERAKGNILERFSAQQFPDLHSELNLSSLELGDSALYFCASSAPPGGMDTEAFFGQGTRLTVV.

The chain links TRBV7-8 to TRBJ2-5; a possible D gene is TRBD1 (6 bases). Trimming took off 3 bases at V and 4 bases at J, with 12 bases between the two ends. In germline, CDR1 is SGHVS, CDR2 FQNEAQ. The CDR3 runs to 14 residues. The CDR3 DNA is TGTGCCAGCAGCTTTTTCCTACAGGGAGAGACCCAGTACTTC. As protein: CASSFFLQGETQYF.

The chain employs TRBV19 and TRBJ2-7, with 9 bases matching TRBD1. With V trimmed by 3 bases and J by 3 bases, 6 bases remained unmatched. The CDR3 runs to 15 residues. Per the germline V gene, CDR1 is LNHDA and CDR2 is SQIVND (reference sequence). For the CDR3, the DNA is TGTGCCAGTAGTATCCTGGGGGGACAGGGCTACGAGCAGTACTTC. Amino acid sequence: CASSILGGQGYEQYF. The whole variable domain, remainder taken from reference TRBV19 and TRBJ2-7, is DGGITQSPKYLFRKEGQNVTLSCEQNLNHDAMYWYRQDPGQGLRLIYYSQIVNDFQKGDIAEGYSVSREKKESFPLTVTSAQKNPTAFYLCASSILGGQGYEQYFGPGTRLTVT.

V and J are TRBV29-1 and TRBJ2-7; TRBD2 aligns across 7 bases. Germline V lookup: CDR1 SQVTM, CDR2 ANQGSEA. This CDR3 is built from 12 residues. V was clipped by 7 bases and J by 6 bases; unmatched bases: 9. DNA for the CDR3: TGCAGCGGGGAGGGACCCAGACGCGAGCAGTACTTC. Protein product: CSGEGPRREQYF.

The CDR3 DNA sequence: TGCAGCGTCCTCAGGGGTGCCTATAACACTGAAGCTTTCTTT. Its protein product is CSVLRGAYNTEAFF. The chain is built from TRBV29-1 and TRBJ1-1, with D tentatively TRBD1 (6 bases). CDR1 is SQVTM, CDR2 ANQGSEA, per germline. CDR3 length equals 14 residues. The germline V and J ends were trimmed by 6 bases and 2 bases, with 16 bases remaining between them.

The chain is built from TRBV6-1 and TRBJ1-6; no firm D call. The germline V gene encodes CDR1 MNHNS and CDR2 SASEGT. The CDR3 runs 13 residues. The germline V and J ends were trimmed by 3 bases and 9 bases, with 9 bases remaining between them. CDR3 region: CASSEKHGSPLHF. Written as DNA, the CDR3 is TGTGCCAGCAGTGAGAAACATGGTTCACCCCTCCACTTT.